These 18 T cell receptor beta chains were sequenced from one sample in a study of CD8 T cells in ankylosing spondylitis. TCRdb passed the 5' RACE reads through MiXCR, listing each CDR3 protein once. The sample yields roughly 140,000 distinct CDR3 sequences, 40% to 50% seen once. Sequences were obtained from synovial fluid, either unsorted or a sorted T cell fraction (not recorded which). Every receptor here comes from a male donor with ankylosing spondylitis.

This chain links TRBV4-3 with TRBJ1-5, with D uncertain. The CDR3 covers 16 residues. The germline gives CDR1 LGHNA, CDR2 YSLEER. Trimming took off 0 bases at V and 0 bases at J, with 9 bases between the two ends. The CDR3 DNA sequence: TGCGCCAGCAGCCAAGACTCAAGGGATAGCAATCAGCCCCAGCATTTT. This codes for CASSQDSRDSNQPQHF.

The genes are TRBV5-1 and TRBJ1-2; D call uncertain. The CDR3 length is 14 residues. The ends were cut back, 0 bases at V and 6 bases at J, with 12 bases in the middle. Germline assignment: CDR1 SGHRS and CDR2 YFSETQ. The CDR3 DNA is TGCGCCAGCAGCTTGGAGGTTTGGGGTGATGGCTACACCTTC. Its translation: CASSLEVWGDGYTF.

The chain uses TRBV7-8 and TRBJ2-1; 13 nucleotides agree with TRBD2. V shed 5 bases, J shed 5 bases, and the junction held 9 bases outside the gene matches. This CDR3 is built from 17 residues. Looked up from germline, CDR1 is SGHVS and CDR2 is FQNEAQ. CDR3 sequence: CASSPHQGLAGNNEQFF. DNA of the CDR3: TGTGCCAGCAGCCCCCACCAGGGACTAGCGGGGAACAATGAGCAGTTCTTC.

J is TRBJ2-2 and V is TRBV27, with D unclear. Trimming removed 1 base at V and 8 bases at J, with 11 bases between. Per the germline V gene, CDR1 is MNHEY and CDR2 is SMNVEV (reference sequence). The CDR3 contains 14 residues. CDR3 amino acids: CASSLCTGDGELFF. In DNA, the CDR3 is TGTGCCAGCAGTTTATGCACTGGGGATGGGGAGCTGTTTTTT.

A few counts support this clonotype. The V call is TRBV7-9, the J call TRBJ2-2; D gene uncertain. There are 15 residues in the CDR3. V lost 5 bases, J lost 1 base, and 11 bases lay in between. From germline, CDR1 is SEHNR and CDR2 FQNEAQ (reference sequence). For the CDR3, the DNA is TGTGCCAGCAGCCCCGCAAGGGTGAACACCGGGGAGCTGTTTTTT. This gives the protein CASSPARVNTGELFF.

The chain carries TRBV12-3 or TRBV12-4 and TRBJ2-7, with 8 positions matching TRBD1. J gave up 5 bases and V 6 bases, and 9 bases lay outside the gene matches. The CDR3 is 14 residues long. The CDR3 sequence is CASRLGQGFDEQYF. The DNA for the CDR3 is TGTGCCAGCAGGCTAGGACAGGGTTTCGACGAGCAGTACTTC.

The chain joins TRBV27 to TRBJ2-1; 13 bases agree with TRBD2. The CDR3 extends over 16 amino acids. From germline, CDR1 is MNHEY and CDR2 SMNVEV (reference sequence). The V segment lost 1 base and the J segment 6 bases; nucleotides outside the gene matches: 3. DNA of the CDR3: TGTGCCAGCAGTTTATGGACTAGCGGGAGTGGCAATGAGCAGTTCTTC. Translating gives CASSLWTSGSGNEQFF.

This clonotype has just a few counts. V usage is TRBV5-1 and J usage is TRBJ1-2, with 10 bases that match TRBD1. This CDR3 contains 13 residues. V lost 4 bases and J lost 5; bases outside the gene matches: 2. Germline V lookup: CDR1 SGHRS, CDR2 YFSETQ. In DNA, the CDR3 is TGCGCCAGCAGCCCGGGACAGGGGTATGGCTACACCTTC. Translating gives CASSPGQGYGYTF. Variable domain in full (rest from reference TRBV5-1 and TRBJ1-2): KAGVTQTPRYLIKTRGQQVTLSCSPISGHRSVSWYQQTPGQGLQFLFEYFSETQRNKGNFPGRFSGRQFSNSRSEMNVSTLELGDSALYLCASSPGQGYGYTFGSGTRLTVV.

J is TRBJ2-7 and V is TRBV7-9; D may match TRBD1 or TRBD2 (6 bases each). The CDR3 has 13 residues. Trimming shortened V by 8 bases and J by 3 bases, and 14 bases separated the two germline ends. Germline V gives CDR1 SEHNR, CDR2 FQNEAQ (reference sequence). Here the CDR3 reads CASQGRGLYEQYF. For the CDR3, the DNA is TGTGCCAGCCAAGGCAGGGGACTCTACGAGCAGTACTTC.

The V call is TRBV12-3 or TRBV12-4, the J call TRBJ2-3, with D maybe TRBD2 (6 bases). This CDR3 contains 17 residues. The V end lost 8 bases, the J end lost 0 bases, and 21 bases lay between the germline ends. DNA for the CDR3: TGTGCCAGCGGGGGGATGCGGCGCGATACTAGCACAGATACGCAGTATTTT. Its translation: CASGGMRRDTSTDTQYF.

This clonotype was seen repeatedly, ten times or more. The chain couples TRBV6-6 to TRBJ2-1; D ambiguous. The V end was cut by 6 bases, the J end by 4 bases, with 4 bases between. The V gene's germline CDR1 is MNHNY and CDR2 SVGAGI (reference sequence). This CDR3 spans 11 amino acids. The CDR3 DNA follows: TGTGCCAGCAGGGCTTACAATGAGCAGTTCTTC. Translating gives CASRAYNEQFF.

This chain joins TRBV4-1 and TRBJ2-7; TRBD2 matches at 8 bases. CDR1 is MGHRA, CDR2 YSYEKL, per germline. The CDR3 has 17 amino acids. The trim removed 0 bases at V and 1 base at J, leaving 8 bases unmatched. CDR3 nucleotides: TGCGCCAGCAGCCAAGAGCCGGCTAGCGGGCCTTCCTACGAGCAGTACTTC. Protein: CASSQEPASGPSYEQYF.

The chain uses TRBV19 and TRBJ2-1; TRBD2 matches at 8 bases. CDR1 LNHDA and CDR2 SQIVND come from the germline V gene (reference sequence). The CDR3 sequence is 17 residues long. The J segment lost 0 bases and the V segment lost 3 bases, leaving 7 bases of the junction unmatched. CDR3 in DNA: TGTGCCAGTAGTATTCCGGCGCGGGGGGCCTCCTACAATGAGCAGTTCTTC. It yields the protein CASSIPARGASYNEQFF. Using reference TRBV19 and TRBJ2-1 for the parts outside the CDR3, the full variable domain is DGGITQSPKYLFRKEGQNVTLSCEQNLNHDAMYWYRQDPGQGLRLIYYSQIVNDFQKGDIAEGYSVSREKKESFPLTVTSAQKNPTAFYLCASSIPARGASYNEQFFGPGTRLTVL.

The sample holds many counts of this clonotype. The V call is TRBV9, the J call TRBJ2-1; 14 bases match TRBD2. Germline trimming cut 0 bases from V and 9 bases from J; bases unmatched to any gene: 11. The CDR3 totals 18 residues. Germline values: CDR1 SGDLS, CDR2 YYNGEE. This CDR3 reads CASSVAVGLAGVFGEQFF. The CDR3 DNA is TGTGCCAGCAGCGTAGCTGTGGGACTAGCGGGAGTATTTGGTGAGCAGTTCTTC.

V usage is TRBV7-9 and J usage is TRBJ2-1; 7 bases line up with TRBD2. Germline V gene sequence: CDR1 SEHNR, CDR2 FQNEAQ (reference sequence). V was pared by 5 bases and J by 0 bases, with 10 bases of the junction left unmatched. The CDR3 is made up of 17 amino acids. CDR3 coding DNA: TGTGCCAGCAGCCCAACTGGGGGAGGGCCCTCCTACAATGAGCAGTTCTTC. Its protein product is CASSPTGGGPSYNEQFF.

This clonotype occurred a few times. J is TRBJ1-1 and V is TRBV4-2; unclear D gene. The CDR3 totals 16 residues. Germline values: CDR1 LGHNA, CDR2 YNFKEQ. The V end lost 0 bases, the J end lost 0 bases, and 11 bases lay between the germline ends. The CDR3 region has the DNA TGTGCCAGCAGCCAAGAGACAAAACAAATGAACACTGAAGCTTTCTTT. Translated, it gives CASSQETKQMNTEAFF.

The rearrangement uses TRBV6-1 and TRBJ2-5; D remains ambiguous. This CDR3 comprises 14 residues. In germline, CDR1 is MNHNS, CDR2 SASEGT. V lost 5 bases and J 5 bases, leaving 15 bases between the germline ends. The CDR3 sequence is CASSPTAMVETQYF. CDR3 coding DNA: TGTGCCAGCAGTCCCACTGCCATGGTGGAGACCCAGTACTTC.

This rearrangement joins TRBV7-9 to TRBJ2-1, with D unresolved. V was shortened by 2 bases and J by 5 bases, with 7 bases between the two germline ends. Looked up from germline, CDR1 is SEHNR and CDR2 is FQNEAQ (reference sequence). CDR3 length: 13 amino acids. CDR3 nucleotides: TGTGCCAGCAGCTTATCGACCAACAATGAGCAGTTCTTC. This encodes CASSLSTNNEQFF.